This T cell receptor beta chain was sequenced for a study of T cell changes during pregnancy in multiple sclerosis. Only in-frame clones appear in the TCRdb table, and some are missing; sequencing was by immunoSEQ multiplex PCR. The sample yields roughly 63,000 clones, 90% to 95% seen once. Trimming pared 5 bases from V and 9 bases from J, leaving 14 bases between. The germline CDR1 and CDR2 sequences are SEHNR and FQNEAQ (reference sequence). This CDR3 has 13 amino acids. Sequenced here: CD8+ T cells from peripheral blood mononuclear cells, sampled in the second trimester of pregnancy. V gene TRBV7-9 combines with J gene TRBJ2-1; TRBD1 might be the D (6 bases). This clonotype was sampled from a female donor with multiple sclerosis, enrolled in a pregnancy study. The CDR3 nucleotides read TGTGCCAGCAGCGCCATACAGGGCGGTGAGCAGTTCTTC. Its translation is CASSAIQGGEQFF. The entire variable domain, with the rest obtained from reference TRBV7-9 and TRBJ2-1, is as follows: DTGVSQNPRHKITKRGQNVTFRCDPISEHNRLYWYRQTLGQGPEFLTYFQNEAQLEKSRLLSDRFSAERPKGSFSTLEIQRTEQGDSAMYLCASSAIQGGEQFFGPGTRLTVL.